This T cell receptor beta chain emerged from a study of Ad26.COV2.S vaccination and SARS-CoV-2 variants. Clones were read by immunoSEQ multiplex PCR, and TCRdb kept only the in-frame ones, dropping some. The sample consists of about 410,000 clones, less than 90% of them appearing once. Germline V lookup: CDR1 SEHNR, CDR2 FQNEAQ (reference sequence). The V end lost 5 bases, the J end lost 6 bases, and 7 bases lay between the germline ends. The CDR3 runs 12 residues. The treatment is: around 19 received Ad26.COV2.S at low or high dose, single or two shots; about 5 received placebo; per-sample allocation not given. Repertoires come from day 63 after the first vaccine or placebo injection.

This material consisted of peripheral blood, taken in a trial of Ad26.COV2.S vaccine versus placebo. This rearrangement joins TRBV7-9 to TRBJ2-2; no reliable D call. The TCR was taken from a person between 18 and 65 years old who received the Ad26.COV2.S COVID-19 vaccine or a placebo. CDR3 sequence reads: CASSRISGELFF. The CDR3 DNA follows: TGTGCCAGCAGCCGGATTTCCGGGGAGCTGTTTTTT.